Listed below are T cell receptor beta chains from one sample, sequenced in a study of shared clonotypes between healthy human individuals. Sequencing used immunoSEQ multiplex PCR; TCRdb keeps in-frame clones, though not all of them. Of roughly 2.5 million clones listed, over 85% are singletons. The sequenced sample was naive CD4+ T cells sorted from blood. The receptors shown here come from a man aged 18 to 29 in good health. CDR3s include the opening cysteine and the closing phenylalanine or tryptophan. Each record gives: D gene, J gene, clone size, V gene, CDR3 protein, CDR3 DNA. The D gene is left open where the match is weak. Only part of the rows carry a size: once, few, many, or a class if the clone is expanded.

>NA|TRBJ2-1|NA|TRBV5-1
CASSLEGPPNSEQFF
TGCGCCAGCAGCTTGGAGGGACCCCCGAACAGCGAGCAGTTCTTC
>NA|TRBJ1-1|NA|TRBV11-2
CASGIRQTNTEAFF
TGTGCCAGCGGTATCCGGCAGACGAACACTGAAGCTTTCTTT
>NA|TRBJ2-3|NA|TRBV5-1
CASSLNGLDTQYF
TGCGCCAGCAGCTTGAACGGACTAGATACGCAGTATTTT
>TRBD1|TRBJ2-7|NA|TRBV5-4
CASSLVSGTGDYEQYF
TGTGCCAGCAGCCTAGTCTCCGGGACAGGGGACTACGAGCAGTACTTC
>NA|TRBJ2-1|NA|TRBV5-6
CASSLESSAYNEQFF
TGTGCCAGCAGCTTGGAATCCAGCGCCTACAATGAGCAGTTCTTC
>TRBD2|TRBJ2-7|NA|TRBV6-5
CASSYGGGASYEQYF
TGTGCCAGCAGTTACGGCGGGGGGGCCTCCTACGAGCAGTACTTC
>NA|TRBJ1-3|NA|TRBV5-4
CASSLGGHTDSGNTIYF
TGTGCCAGCAGCTTGGGAGGTCACACAGACTCTGGAAACACCATATATTTT
>NA|TRBJ1-6|NA|TRBV9
CASSSSEWGRDNSPLHF
TGTGCCAGCAGCTCCAGCGAATGGGGAAGGGACAATTCACCCCTCCACTTT
>TRBD1|TRBJ2-7|once|TRBV29-1
CSVVGTGAYEQYF
TGCAGCGTTGTGGGGACAGGGGCCTACGAGCAGTACTTC
>NA|TRBJ2-5|NA|TRBV7-9
CASSDGPGKTQYF
TGTGCCAGCAGCGATGGGCCGGGGAAGACCCAGTACTTC
>NA|TRBJ2-2|NA|TRBV10-1
CASSVEVTGELFF
TGCGCCAGCAGTGTGGAGGTAACCGGGGAGCTGTTTTTT
>TRBD1|TRBJ1-5|NA|TRBV9
CASSAGTGGGPQHF
TGTGCCAGCAGCGCGGGGACAGGGGGAGGACCCCAGCATTTT
>NA|TRBJ1-2|NA|TRBV7-2
CASSFTGEYGYTF
TGTGCCAGCAGCTTCACGGGGGAATATGGCTACACCTTC
>NA|TRBJ2-2|NA|TRBV7-3
CASSPRDSNTGELFF
TGTGCCAGCAGCCCCCGGGACTCGAACACCGGGGAGCTGTTTTTT
>NA|TRBJ2-5|NA|TRBV2
CASSDRAPYF
TGTGCCAGCAGTGACAGGGCACCGTACTTC
>TRBD1|TRBJ1-2|NA|TRBV5-5
CASRSNPGGAYGYTF
TGTGCCAGCAGATCCAACCCAGGGGGCGCGTATGGCTACACCTTC
>TRBD1|TRBJ1-2|NA|TRBV18
CASSPGQGLLVGYTF
TGTGCCAGCTCACCCGGACAGGGTCTTTTGGTTGGCTACACCTTC
>NA|TRBJ2-2|NA|TRBV5-1
CASSWRAVNTGELFF
TGCGCCAGCAGCTGGCGGGCAGTCAACACCGGGGAGCTGTTTTTT
>TRBD2|TRBJ2-5|once|TRBV4-1
CASSQGMGLATQYF
TGCGCCAGCAGCCAGGGTATGGGACTAGCAACCCAGTACTTC
>TRBD1|TRBJ2-7|NA|TRBV30
CAWSGTGNLYEQYF
TGTGCCTGGAGCGGGACAGGGAACCTCTACGAGCAGTACTTC
>TRBD2|TRBJ2-7|NA|TRBV7-8
CASSLAPGTTYEQYF
TGTGCCAGCAGCTTAGCGCCCGGGACTACCTACGAGCAGTACTTC
>TRBD1|TRBJ2-7|NA|TRBV6-5
CASSQGQLYEQYF
TGTGCCAGCAGTCAGGGACAGCTCTACGAGCAGTACTTC
>NA|TRBJ1-5|NA|TRBV28
CASSSSWMGGNQPQHF
TGTGCCAGCAGTTCCTCTTGGATGGGTGGCAATCAGCCCCAGCATTTT
>NA|TRBJ2-3|NA|TRBV10-1
CASRRGWGFSTDTQYF
TGCGCCAGCAGGAGGGGGTGGGGATTTTCCACAGATACGCAGTATTTT
>TRBD1|TRBJ2-7|NA|TRBV15
CATSGYGQGQRNEQYF
TGTGCCACCAGCGGTTACGGACAGGGACAACGGAACGAGCAGTACTTC
>NA|TRBJ1-2|NA|TRBV6-1
CASRQGTLDGYTF
TGTGCCAGCAGGCAGGGAACCCTGGATGGCTACACCTTC
>TRBD1|TRBJ2-5|NA|TRBV19
CASSISTGALETQYF
TGTGCCAGTAGTATAAGTACAGGGGCGTTGGAGACCCAGTACTTC
>NA|TRBJ1-1|NA|TRBV6-5
CASSRLPNTEAFF
TGTGCCAGCTCTAGGTTACCGAACACTGAAGCTTTCTTT
>NA|TRBJ1-1|NA|TRBV6-6
CATRKTLNTEAFF
TGTGCCACCCGGAAGACTTTGAACACTGAAGCTTTCTTT
>NA|TRBJ2-7|NA|TRBV19
CATLGAPRSVGEQYF
TGTGCCACCCTGGGGGCCCCAAGAAGTGTGGGCGAGCAGTACTTC
>NA|TRBJ1-2|NA|TRBV28
CASSLWRGFYGYTF
TGTGCCAGCAGTTTATGGCGGGGCTTCTATGGCTACACCTTC
>NA|TRBJ2-1|NA|TRBV7-2
CASSLASVGPSGQFF
TGTGCCAGCAGCTTAGCATCGGTAGGCCCCTCTGGGCAGTTCTTC
>NA|TRBJ1-4|NA|TRBV7-2
CASSLEWGNEKLFF
TGTGCCAGCAGCTTAGAGTGGGGGAATGAAAAACTGTTTTTT
>NA|TRBJ2-7|NA|TRBV7-2
CASSLVAFGLYEQYF
TGTGCCAGCAGCTTAGTGGCATTTGGACTCTACGAGCAGTACTTC
>NA|TRBJ2-7|once|TRBV10-2
CASTEGRSGSSYEQYF
TGCGCCAGCACCGAAGGACGTAGCGGTAGCTCCTACGAGCAGTACTTC
>NA|TRBJ1-6|few|TRBV7-3
CASSKTQDSPLHF
TGTGCCAGCAGCAAGACCCAGGATTCACCCCTCCACTTT
>TRBD2|TRBJ2-2|NA|TRBV5-6
CASSLVLAGGTRELFF
TGTGCCAGCAGCTTGGTACTAGCGGGAGGGACCAGGGAGCTGTTTTTT
>TRBD1|TRBJ1-2|NA|TRBV6-5
CASSLKGQGNVYTF
TGTGCCAGCAGTCTGAAAGGACAGGGGAACGTCTACACCTTC
>NA|TRBJ2-5|NA|TRBV5-5
CASSPGPVVVSGIQETQYF
TGTGCCAGCAGCCCGGGGCCCGTTGTTGTATCGGGAATCCAAGAGACCCAGTACTTC
>NA|TRBJ1-3|NA|TRBV10-1
CASSAGHISGNTIYF
TGCGCCAGCAGCGCCGGACATATCTCTGGAAACACCATATATTTT